These T cell receptor beta chains were read from a single sample in a study of blood T cells in healthy people across ages. TCRdb itself ran the 5' RACE reads through MiXCR, one entry per CDR3 protein. The table records hundreds of thousands of distinct CDR3 sequences, roughly 50% of them present only once. Sequencing was done on a sample of blood. The receptor source for this set is a man older than 75 in good health. Both conserved end residues are part of each CDR3. D genes are given only for firm matches. The size of a clone is reported for some rows only, either as once, few or many, or as a class for expanded clones.

abundance: -
d_gene: TRBD2
j_gene: TRBJ2-5
v_gene: TRBV5-1
CDR3nt: TGCGCCAGCAGCTCGGGACTAGGGGGGTACCAAGAGACCCAGTACTTC
CDR3aa: CASSSGLGGYQETQYF

abundance: -
d_gene: -
j_gene: TRBJ1-2
v_gene: TRBV7-9
CDR3nt: TGTGCCAGCAGCTCCACTAGCGGCTACACCTTC
CDR3aa: CASSSTSGYTF

abundance: -
d_gene: TRBD2
j_gene: TRBJ2-1
v_gene: TRBV6-2/TRBV6-3
CDR3nt: TGTGCCAGCAGTTACTCTGCTAGCGGGAGCTCCTACAATGAGCAGTTCTTC
CDR3aa: CASSYSASGSSYNEQFF

abundance: -
d_gene: -
j_gene: TRBJ1-2
v_gene: TRBV27
CDR3nt: TGTGCCAGCAGTTTGAGCCTGGTGACAAACTATGGCTACACCTTC
CDR3aa: CASSLSLVTNYGYTF

abundance: few
d_gene: -
j_gene: TRBJ1-2
v_gene: TRBV5-1
CDR3nt: TGCGCCAGCAGCTTGGAGTCTAGGGACACTTCTAGATACACCTTC
CDR3aa: CASSLESRDTSRYTF

abundance: -
d_gene: TRBD1
j_gene: TRBJ1-2
v_gene: TRBV6-1
CDR3nt: TGTGCCAGCAGTGGCACAGGGGGCTGGGACAACTATGGCTACACCTTC
CDR3aa: CASSGTGGWDNYGYTF

abundance: -
d_gene: -
j_gene: TRBJ1-1
v_gene: TRBV6-6
CDR3nt: TGTGCCAGCAGATCGGACTACCAAGCTTTCTTT
CDR3aa: CASRSDYQAFF

abundance: -
d_gene: -
j_gene: TRBJ2-3
v_gene: TRBV20-1
CDR3nt: TGCAGTGCTAGAAAGACGGCGAGAGATACGCAGTATTTT
CDR3aa: CSARKTARDTQYF

abundance: -
d_gene: -
j_gene: TRBJ1-1
v_gene: TRBV29-1
CDR3nt: TGCAGCGTTGAACCCTACAGGGCAGGCACGAACACTGAAGCTTTCTTT
CDR3aa: CSVEPYRAGTNTEAFF

abundance: -
d_gene: TRBD1
j_gene: TRBJ2-7
v_gene: TRBV29-1
CDR3nt: TGCAGCGTGAAGGGGGGACAGGGGTTCAACGAGCAGTACTTC
CDR3aa: CSVKGGQGFNEQYF

abundance: once
d_gene: TRBD2
j_gene: TRBJ2-5
v_gene: TRBV20-1
CDR3nt: TGCAGTGCTAGAGTCTTAGCGGGACCGGGCGGGACCCAGTACTTC
CDR3aa: CSARVLAGPGGTQYF

abundance: -
d_gene: TRBD1
j_gene: TRBJ1-4
v_gene: TRBV7-9
CDR3nt: TGTGCCAGCAGCGGACGGACAGGCTTCAGTGAAAAACTGTTTTTT
CDR3aa: CASSGRTGFSEKLFF

abundance: -
d_gene: -
j_gene: TRBJ1-2
v_gene: TRBV4-1
CDR3nt: TGTGCCAGCAGCCAAGATCCACATCGGCAGTATGGCTACACCTTC
CDR3aa: CASSQDPHRQYGYTF

abundance: -
d_gene: -
j_gene: TRBJ2-2
v_gene: TRBV12-3/TRBV12-4
CDR3nt: TGTGCCAGCTCCATGCTCGGATCCGGGGAGCTGTTTTTT
CDR3aa: CASSMLGSGELFF

abundance: -
d_gene: TRBD2
j_gene: TRBJ2-1
v_gene: TRBV5-4
CDR3nt: TGTGCCAGCAGCCCGCCGGGACTAGCGGTCTACAATGAGCAGTTCTTC
CDR3aa: CASSPPGLAVYNEQFF

abundance: -
d_gene: -
j_gene: TRBJ2-5
v_gene: TRBV11-3
CDR3nt: TGTGCCAGCAGCGTGGGCAGTTGGGAGACCCAGTACTTC
CDR3aa: CASSVGSWETQYF

abundance: once
d_gene: -
j_gene: TRBJ1-5
v_gene: TRBV27
CDR3nt: TGTGCCAGCAGCCCGTCGCGGCCTAGCAATCAGCCCCAGCATTTT
CDR3aa: CASSPSRPSNQPQHF

abundance: -
d_gene: -
j_gene: TRBJ2-1
v_gene: TRBV7-2
CDR3nt: TGTGCCAGCAGTAAAAGGGCAGACGAGCAGTTCTTC
CDR3aa: CASSKRADEQFF

abundance: few
d_gene: -
j_gene: TRBJ2-1
v_gene: TRBV12-3/TRBV12-4
CDR3nt: TGTGCCAGCAGTTTACGCGGGATAGGTGGTGAGCAGTTCTTC
CDR3aa: CASSLRGIGGEQFF

abundance: -
d_gene: -
j_gene: TRBJ1-2
v_gene: TRBV9
CDR3nt: TGTGCCAGCAGCGTAGATGCGGAGCTGAGATTTTCTAACTATGGCTACACCTTC
CDR3aa: CASSVDAELRFSNYGYTF

abundance: -
d_gene: -
j_gene: TRBJ2-7
v_gene: TRBV24-1
CDR3nt: TGTGCCACCAGGAAGGGGACCGGGACTCCATACGAGCAGTACTTC
CDR3aa: CATRKGTGTPYEQYF

abundance: -
d_gene: TRBD2
j_gene: TRBJ2-5
v_gene: TRBV20-1
CDR3nt: TGCAGTGCTAACCCGGGACTAGCGGTAGAGACCCAGTACTTC
CDR3aa: CSANPGLAVETQYF

abundance: -
d_gene: TRBD2
j_gene: TRBJ2-1
v_gene: TRBV29-1
CDR3nt: TGCAGCGCCCGTCGGACGTTAGCGGGAGTCCGGGGGAACGAGCAGTTCTTC
CDR3aa: CSARRTLAGVRGNEQFF

abundance: once
d_gene: -
j_gene: TRBJ2-7
v_gene: TRBV20-1
CDR3nt: TGCAGTGCTAGAGGCTCGGAAGAAATCCTAGTAGCCTCCGACGAGCAGTACTTC
CDR3aa: CSARGSEEILVASDEQYF

abundance: -
d_gene: -
j_gene: TRBJ2-1
v_gene: TRBV3-1
CDR3nt: TGTGCCAGCAGCCAAGATCAAGGAGCCTACAATGAGCAGTTCTTC
CDR3aa: CASSQDQGAYNEQFF

abundance: -
d_gene: -
j_gene: TRBJ2-5
v_gene: TRBV5-6
CDR3nt: TGTGCCAGCAGCTTGCCACGGACCGGTGGGGAGACCCAGTACTTC
CDR3aa: CASSLPRTGGETQYF

abundance: -
d_gene: TRBD1
j_gene: TRBJ2-7
v_gene: TRBV28
CDR3nt: TGTGCCAGCAGACCCAGACAGGGGAGCTCCTACGAGCAGTACTTC
CDR3aa: CASRPRQGSSYEQYF

abundance: -
d_gene: -
j_gene: TRBJ2-2
v_gene: TRBV29-1
CDR3nt: TGCAGCGCCCGGCCGGCAGGGTGCACCGGGGAGCTGTTTTTT
CDR3aa: CSARPAGCTGELFF

abundance: -
d_gene: TRBD2
j_gene: TRBJ2-3
v_gene: TRBV9
CDR3nt: TGTGCCAGCAGCAGCAAGGGGGGTGGGGGACTAGTAACAGATACGCAGTATTTT
CDR3aa: CASSSKGGGGLVTDTQYF

abundance: -
d_gene: TRBD2
j_gene: TRBJ2-5
v_gene: TRBV5-1
CDR3nt: TGCGCCAGCAGAGCCGGGACTACCATAATCCAAGAGACCCAGTACTTC
CDR3aa: CASRAGTTIIQETQYF

abundance: -
d_gene: TRBD1
j_gene: TRBJ1-2
v_gene: TRBV10-3
CDR3nt: TGTGCCATCAGTGAGGGGTCAGGGGGGATCTATGGCTACACCTTC
CDR3aa: CAISEGSGGIYGYTF

abundance: -
d_gene: TRBD2
j_gene: TRBJ2-2
v_gene: TRBV24-1
CDR3nt: TGTGCCACCAGGACTAGCGGAGCTACCGGGGAGCTGTTTTTT
CDR3aa: CATRTSGATGELFF

abundance: -
d_gene: -
j_gene: TRBJ2-5
v_gene: TRBV28
CDR3nt: TGTGCCAGCAGTTTCACTAGCCGAGAGACCCAGTACTTC
CDR3aa: CASSFTSRETQYF

abundance: many
d_gene: -
j_gene: TRBJ2-1
v_gene: TRBV20-1
CDR3nt: TGCAGTGCTAGTAGAGCTAGCGATGAGCAGTTCTTC
CDR3aa: CSASRASDEQFF

abundance: -
d_gene: TRBD2
j_gene: TRBJ2-4
v_gene: TRBV4-1
CDR3nt: TGCGCCAGCAGCCATGCTCAGGCGGGAGGGCTTAGAGAGCAGTACTTC
CDR3aa: CASSHAQAGGLREQYF

abundance: -
d_gene: TRBD2
j_gene: TRBJ2-1
v_gene: TRBV20-1
CDR3nt: TGCAGTGCTAGAGTGGCTAGCGGGAGTATGGGCTCCTACAATGAGCAGTTCTTC
CDR3aa: CSARVASGSMGSYNEQFF

abundance: -
d_gene: TRBD2
j_gene: TRBJ2-7
v_gene: TRBV7-8
CDR3nt: TGTGCCAGCAGCTTCGGAGCGGGAGGTCCTCTAGAGCAGTACTTC
CDR3aa: CASSFGAGGPLEQYF

abundance: -
d_gene: -
j_gene: TRBJ2-5
v_gene: TRBV20-1
CDR3nt: TGCAGTGCTAGGGTTAGCGGAGTGGGACAAGAGACCCAGTACTTC
CDR3aa: CSARVSGVGQETQYF

abundance: -
d_gene: TRBD1
j_gene: TRBJ1-4
v_gene: TRBV7-9
CDR3nt: TGTGCCAGCAGCGCCCGACAGGGGGAATACGAAAAACTGTTTTTT
CDR3aa: CASSARQGEYEKLFF

abundance: -
d_gene: -
j_gene: TRBJ2-7
v_gene: TRBV20-1
CDR3nt: TGCAGTGCTAGGGGGGAAGGGACTTACGAGCAGTACTTC
CDR3aa: CSARGEGTYEQYF

abundance: -
d_gene: TRBD1
j_gene: TRBJ2-3
v_gene: TRBV27
CDR3nt: TGTGCCAGCAGTTTCAGGACAGGGGGCGCAGATACGCAGTATTTT
CDR3aa: CASSFRTGGADTQYF

abundance: -
d_gene: TRBD1
j_gene: TRBJ1-1
v_gene: TRBV5-1
CDR3nt: TGCGCCAGCAGCTTGGGGGACAGGGAAGTAGCTGAAGCTTTCTTT
CDR3aa: CASSLGDREVAEAFF

abundance: -
d_gene: -
j_gene: TRBJ2-2
v_gene: TRBV5-1
CDR3nt: TGCGCCAGCAGGCCCGAGTCCGGGCCAAACACCGGGGAGCTGTTTTTT
CDR3aa: CASRPESGPNTGELFF

abundance: few
d_gene: -
j_gene: TRBJ2-3
v_gene: TRBV20-1
CDR3nt: TGCAGTGCCTTCGGACCCCGCGGGACAGATACGCAGTATTTT
CDR3aa: CSAFGPRGTDTQYF

abundance: -
d_gene: TRBD2
j_gene: TRBJ2-7
v_gene: TRBV7-2
CDR3nt: TGTGCCAGCAGGCGAGCGGGGCCCAGCGGGCAGTACTTC
CDR3aa: CASRRAGPSGQYF

abundance: -
d_gene: TRBD2
j_gene: TRBJ2-3
v_gene: TRBV18
CDR3nt: TGTGCCAGCTCACCACTTAGCGGGGAACACAGATACGCGTATTTT
CDR3aa: CASSPLSGEHRYAYF

abundance: -
d_gene: TRBD1
j_gene: TRBJ1-2
v_gene: TRBV18
CDR3nt: TGTGCCAGCTCACCACGGCAGGGGGACGGCTACACCTTC
CDR3aa: CASSPRQGDGYTF

abundance: -
d_gene: -
j_gene: TRBJ2-1
v_gene: TRBV7-9
CDR3nt: TGTGCCAGCAGCCTCGATATCTCCTACAATGAGCAGTTCTTC
CDR3aa: CASSLDISYNEQFF

abundance: -
d_gene: -
j_gene: TRBJ1-6
v_gene: TRBV7-2
CDR3nt: TGTGCCAGCAGCTTAGACAGGGTTCAGTTACCCCTCCACTTT
CDR3aa: CASSLDRVQLPLHF

abundance: -
d_gene: -
j_gene: TRBJ2-2
v_gene: TRBV20-1
CDR3nt: TGCAGTGCTAGAGAGGCAGGGCGAATAGACGGGGAGCTGTTTTTT
CDR3aa: CSAREAGRIDGELFF

abundance: -
d_gene: -
j_gene: TRBJ2-7
v_gene: TRBV12-3/TRBV12-4
CDR3nt: TGTGCCAGCAGTCAATACAATGAGCAGTACTTC
CDR3aa: CASSQYNEQYF

abundance: -
d_gene: -
j_gene: TRBJ2-7
v_gene: TRBV20-1
CDR3nt: TGCAGTGCACGAGACAGGACCACCTACGAGCAGTACTTC
CDR3aa: CSARDRTTYEQYF

abundance: few
d_gene: -
j_gene: TRBJ2-1
v_gene: TRBV20-1
CDR3nt: TGCAGTGCTAGAGCCATGACAGACTCCTACAATGAGCAGTTCTTC
CDR3aa: CSARAMTDSYNEQFF

abundance: -
d_gene: -
j_gene: TRBJ1-4
v_gene: TRBV29-1
CDR3nt: TGCAGCGTTGGAAAAGGAGGGGGAAATGAAAAACTGTTTTTT
CDR3aa: CSVGKGGGNEKLFF

abundance: -
d_gene: -
j_gene: TRBJ2-1
v_gene: TRBV5-1
CDR3nt: TGCGCCAGCAGCCGCGAGGGGGGCGCCACCTACAATGAGCAGTTCTTC
CDR3aa: CASSREGGATYNEQFF